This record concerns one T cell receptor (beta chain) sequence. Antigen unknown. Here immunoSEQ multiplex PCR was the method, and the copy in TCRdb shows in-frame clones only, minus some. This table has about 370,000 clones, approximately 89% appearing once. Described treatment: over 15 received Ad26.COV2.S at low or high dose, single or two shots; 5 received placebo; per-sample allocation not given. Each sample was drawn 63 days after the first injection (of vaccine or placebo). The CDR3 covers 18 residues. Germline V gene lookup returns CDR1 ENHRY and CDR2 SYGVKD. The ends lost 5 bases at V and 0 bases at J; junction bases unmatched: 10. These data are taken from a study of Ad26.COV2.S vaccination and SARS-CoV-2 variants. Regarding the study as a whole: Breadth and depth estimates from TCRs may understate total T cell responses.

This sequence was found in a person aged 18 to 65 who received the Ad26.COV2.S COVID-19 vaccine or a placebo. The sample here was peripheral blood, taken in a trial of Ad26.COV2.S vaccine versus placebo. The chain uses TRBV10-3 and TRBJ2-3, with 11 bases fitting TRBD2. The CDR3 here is CAISRRGLAVPSTDTQYF. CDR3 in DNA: TGTGCCATCAGTCGGCGGGGACTAGCGGTGCCTAGCACAGATACGCAGTATTTT.